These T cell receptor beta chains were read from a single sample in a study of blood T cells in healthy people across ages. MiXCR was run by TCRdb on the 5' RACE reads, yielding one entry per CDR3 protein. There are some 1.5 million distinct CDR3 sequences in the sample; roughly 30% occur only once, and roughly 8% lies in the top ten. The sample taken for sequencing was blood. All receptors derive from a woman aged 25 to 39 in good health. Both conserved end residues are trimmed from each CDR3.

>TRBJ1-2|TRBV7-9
ASSPEGALRGYT
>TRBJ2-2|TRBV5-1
ASSYPGLALGTGELF
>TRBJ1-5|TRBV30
VWSLGTKHQPQH
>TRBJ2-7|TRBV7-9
ASSLGVGQGAYEQY
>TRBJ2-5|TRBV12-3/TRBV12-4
ASERSGAAETQY
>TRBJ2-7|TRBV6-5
ASSTGTVRYYEQY
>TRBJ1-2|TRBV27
ASSPNIANYGYT
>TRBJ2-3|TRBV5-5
ASSRGFQHTDTQY
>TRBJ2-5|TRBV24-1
ATSEPSRVGTQY
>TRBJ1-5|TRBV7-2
ASSRDGLSNQPQH
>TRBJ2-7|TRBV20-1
SAPPGAGGIEQY
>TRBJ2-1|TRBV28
ASGSATNEQF
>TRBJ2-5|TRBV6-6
ASSPHGTGRETQY
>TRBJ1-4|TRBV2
ASRTQGISEKLF
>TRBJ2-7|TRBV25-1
ASRGKETNEQY
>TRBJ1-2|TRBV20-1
SASKTKTGGHGYT
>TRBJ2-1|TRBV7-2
ASSTERGRGNEQF
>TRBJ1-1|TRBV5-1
ASSLAGSGNTEAF